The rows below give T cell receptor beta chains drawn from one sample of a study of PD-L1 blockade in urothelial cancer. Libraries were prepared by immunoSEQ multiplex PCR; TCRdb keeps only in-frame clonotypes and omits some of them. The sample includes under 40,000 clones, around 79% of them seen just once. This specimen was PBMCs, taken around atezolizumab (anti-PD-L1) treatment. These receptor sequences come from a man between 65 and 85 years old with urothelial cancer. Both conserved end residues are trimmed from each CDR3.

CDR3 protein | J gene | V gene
ASSTGRTGTLMSGELF | TRBJ2-2 | TRBV19
ASSIMGQRYQPQH | TRBJ1-5 | TRBV19
ASSDSNRGTEAF | TRBJ1-1 | TRBV6-4
ATSREGGWQGAYGYT | TRBJ1-2 | TRBV15
ASGTGGGEQF | TRBJ2-1 | TRBV2
ASSLGQGVNGYT | TRBJ1-2 | TRBV6-5
ASSLERGYEQY | TRBJ2-7 | TRBV6-4
ASTRSSYEQY | TRBJ2-7 | TRBV28
ASSLAGLAEEQY | TRBJ2-7 | TRBV7-9
ASSPRQSYEQY | TRBJ2-7 | TRBV27
ASSFGQEALGYGYT | TRBJ1-2 | TRBV7-9
ASSQPPVGAGGDNEQF | TRBJ2-1 | TRBV4-3
ASTNREGNNEQF | TRBJ2-1 | TRBV5-1
ASTTGRGPQH | TRBJ1-5 | TRBV6-5
ASSFGTSQYNEQF | TRBJ2-1 | TRBV7-3
ASSLAGGTSGGARGIQY | TRBJ2-4 | TRBV7-9
ASTKLGGSNEKLF | TRBJ1-4 | TRBV25-1
ATSRPPAVEKLF | TRBJ1-4 | TRBV15
ASSRDRGTDTQY | TRBJ2-3 | TRBV7-2
ASSGAGGGTDTQY | TRBJ2-3 | TRBV28
ASSLVASHTEAF | TRBJ1-1 | TRBV5-1
ASSYGTGEKLF | TRBJ1-4 | TRBV6-1
ASSRPGTGGRGYT | TRBJ1-2 | TRBV5-6
ASSRGQGNYNEQF | TRBJ2-1 | TRBV4-1
ASSSGDRGYTEAF | TRBJ1-1 | TRBV5-4
ASTTTNVGVETQY | TRBJ2-5 | TRBV19
ASSDSGQPGYT | TRBJ1-2 | TRBV6-1